Included here is one T cell receptor (beta chain) sequence, with context. Sequencing was performed with immunoSEQ multiplex PCR; in TCRdb, only in-frame clones are kept and a portion is missing. The table has about 660,000 clones, 85% to 90% seen once. The data were obtained in a study of shared T cell receptors in the human thymus. The V segment lost 0 bases and the J segment 7 bases; nucleotides outside the gene matches: 4. The germline V gene has CDR1 SGHRS and CDR2 YFSETQ. This CDR3 spans 14 amino acids. These data also featured in a second study, about human thymus T cells. As that study records: Immunologically healthy infants in Finland undergoing congenital heart defect surgery were the donors. Surgeons resected thymus tissue during corrective heart surgery. Apparent skewing of V and J gene usage characterized both thymic and blood repertoires. Related research found strongly overlapping thymic repertoires in unrelated individuals.

V usage is TRBV5-1 and J usage is TRBJ2-7; 10 positions match TRBD1. Sequenced input: thymocytes. This TCR derives from a boy younger than two with a congenital heart defect. The CDR3 DNA sequence: TGCGCCAGCAGCTTGGGACAGGGGGCCTTGGAGCAGTACTTC. Translating it yields CASSLGQGALEQYF.